There are many counts of the clone carrying this TCR beta chain. Its target is unknown. These data are taken from a study of identical twins. Trimming stripped 0 bases from V and 2 bases from J, with 11 bases between. CDR3 length: 16 amino acids. Germline V gene lookup returns CDR1 LGHNA and CDR2 YSLEER. Only healthy Caucasians were included as donors. TCRdb recomputed calls from the 5' RACE reads with MiXCR, one row per CDR3 protein. The table has approximately 670,000 distinct CDR3 sequences, over 5% seen once. Findings of the study overall: Sequences that were out-of-frame, alpha and twin-shared displayed an excess of low generation probability. In drawing conclusions, the study used cross-sectional statistical analysis and did not follow the same donors.

The clonotype comes from a man aged 18-30 years in good health. This chain links TRBV4-3 with TRBJ1-3; the D is unclear. The sample consisted of naive T cells sorted from blood. This CDR3 is CASSQDPRNPGNTIYF. The DNA for the CDR3 is TGCGCCAGCAGCCAAGATCCCCGGAACCCTGGAAACACCATATATTTT.